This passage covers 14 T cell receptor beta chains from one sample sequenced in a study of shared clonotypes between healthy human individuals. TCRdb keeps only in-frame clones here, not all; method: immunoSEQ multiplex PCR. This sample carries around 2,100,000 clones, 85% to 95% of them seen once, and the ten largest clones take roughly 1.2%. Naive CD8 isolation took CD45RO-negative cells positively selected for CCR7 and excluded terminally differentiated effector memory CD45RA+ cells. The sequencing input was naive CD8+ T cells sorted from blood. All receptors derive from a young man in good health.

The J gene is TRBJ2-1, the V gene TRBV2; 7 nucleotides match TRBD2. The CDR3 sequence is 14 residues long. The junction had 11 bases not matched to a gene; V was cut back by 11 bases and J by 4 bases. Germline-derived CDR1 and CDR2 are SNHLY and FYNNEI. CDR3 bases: TGTGCCGCCGGAGGGAGGGAATCATACAATGAGCAGTTCTTC. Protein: CAAGGRESYNEQFF.

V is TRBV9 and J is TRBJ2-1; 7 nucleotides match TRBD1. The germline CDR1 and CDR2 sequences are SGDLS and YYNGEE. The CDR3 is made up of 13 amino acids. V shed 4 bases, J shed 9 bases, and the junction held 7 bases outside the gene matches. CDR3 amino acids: CASSLGGEVEQFF. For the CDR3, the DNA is TGTGCCAGCAGCTTAGGGGGCGAGGTTGAGCAGTTCTTC.

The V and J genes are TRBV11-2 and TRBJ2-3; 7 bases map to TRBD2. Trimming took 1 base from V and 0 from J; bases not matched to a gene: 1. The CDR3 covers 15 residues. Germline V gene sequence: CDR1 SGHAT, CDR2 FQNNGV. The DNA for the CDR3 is TGTGCCAGCAGCTTAGGCGGGGGAAGCACAGATACGCAGTATTTT. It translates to CASSLGGGSTDTQYF.

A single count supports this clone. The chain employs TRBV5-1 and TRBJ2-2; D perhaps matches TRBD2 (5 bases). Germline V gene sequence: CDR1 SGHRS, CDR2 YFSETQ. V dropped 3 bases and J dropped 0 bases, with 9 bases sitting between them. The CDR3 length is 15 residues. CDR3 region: CASSYRTPNTGELFF. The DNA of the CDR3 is TGCGCCAGCAGCTACCGGACTCCGAACACCGGGGAGCTGTTTTTT.

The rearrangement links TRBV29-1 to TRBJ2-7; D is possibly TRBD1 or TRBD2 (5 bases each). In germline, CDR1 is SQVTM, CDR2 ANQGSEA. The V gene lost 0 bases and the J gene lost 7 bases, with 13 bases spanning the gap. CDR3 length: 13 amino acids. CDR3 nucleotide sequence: TGCAGCGTTGAAGATGGGGGAGTTAGAGAGCAGTACTTC. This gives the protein CSVEDGGVREQYF.

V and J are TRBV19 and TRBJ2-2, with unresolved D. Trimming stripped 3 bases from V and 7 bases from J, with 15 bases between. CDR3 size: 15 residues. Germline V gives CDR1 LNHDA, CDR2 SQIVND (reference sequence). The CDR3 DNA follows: TGTGCCAGTAGTATTTTCACCTACCCGAGCGGGGAGCTGTTTTTT. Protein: CASSIFTYPSGELFF. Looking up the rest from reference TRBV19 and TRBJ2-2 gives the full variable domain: DGGITQSPKYLFRKEGQNVTLSCEQNLNHDAMYWYRQDPGQGLRLIYYSQIVNDFQKGDIAEGYSVSREKKESFPLTVTSAQKNPTAFYLCASSIFTYPSGELFFGEGSRLTVL.

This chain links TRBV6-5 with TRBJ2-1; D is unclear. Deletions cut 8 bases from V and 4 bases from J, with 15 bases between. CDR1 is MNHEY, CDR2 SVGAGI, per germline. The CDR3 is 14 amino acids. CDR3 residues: CASRLVAEYNEQFF. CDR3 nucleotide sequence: TGTGCCAGCCGGCTGGTGGCAGAGTACAATGAGCAGTTCTTC.

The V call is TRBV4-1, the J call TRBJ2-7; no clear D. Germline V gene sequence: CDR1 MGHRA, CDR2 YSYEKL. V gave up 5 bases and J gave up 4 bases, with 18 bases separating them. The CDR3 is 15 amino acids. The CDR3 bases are TGCGCCAGCAGCTACCGGACGGAGTCCTCGTACGAGCAGTACTTC. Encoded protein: CASSYRTESSYEQYF.

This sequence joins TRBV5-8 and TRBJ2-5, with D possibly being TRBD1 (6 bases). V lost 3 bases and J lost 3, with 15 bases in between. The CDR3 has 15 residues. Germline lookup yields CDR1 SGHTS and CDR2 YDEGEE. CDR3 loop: CASSSPTGMEETQYF. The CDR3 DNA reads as TGTGCCAGCAGCTCTCCCACAGGGATGGAAGAGACCCAGTACTTC.

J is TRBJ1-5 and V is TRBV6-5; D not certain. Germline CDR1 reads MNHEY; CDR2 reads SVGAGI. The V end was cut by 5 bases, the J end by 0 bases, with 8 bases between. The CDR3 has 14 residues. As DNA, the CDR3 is TGTGCCAGCAGTCCGAGCAATAGCAATCAGCCCCAGCATTTT. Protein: CASSPSNSNQPQHF.

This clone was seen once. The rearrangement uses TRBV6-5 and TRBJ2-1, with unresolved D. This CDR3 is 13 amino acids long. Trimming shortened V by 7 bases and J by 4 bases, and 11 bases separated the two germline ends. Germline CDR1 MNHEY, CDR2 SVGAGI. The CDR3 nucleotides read TGTGCCAGCACCTCCGTCCCGTACAATGAGCAGTTCTTC. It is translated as CASTSVPYNEQFF.

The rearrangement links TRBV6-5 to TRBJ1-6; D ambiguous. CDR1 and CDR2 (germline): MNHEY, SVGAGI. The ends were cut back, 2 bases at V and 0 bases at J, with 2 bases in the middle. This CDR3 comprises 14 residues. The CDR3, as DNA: TGTGCCAGCAGTTACGGCTCCTATAATTCACCCCTCCACTTT. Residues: CASSYGSYNSPLHF.

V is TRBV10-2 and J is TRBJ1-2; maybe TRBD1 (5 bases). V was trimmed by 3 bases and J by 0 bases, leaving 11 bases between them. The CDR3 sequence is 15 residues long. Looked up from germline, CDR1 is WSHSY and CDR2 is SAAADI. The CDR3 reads CASSDDGASNYGYTF. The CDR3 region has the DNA TGCGCCAGCAGTGACGACGGGGCTTCTAACTATGGCTACACCTTC.

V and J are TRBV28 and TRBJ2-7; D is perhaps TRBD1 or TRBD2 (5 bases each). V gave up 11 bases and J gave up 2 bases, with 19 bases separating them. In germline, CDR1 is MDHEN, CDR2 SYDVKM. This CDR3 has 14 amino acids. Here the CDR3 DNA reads TGTGCCTCTAGTCCGGGACCTCTCCCCTACGAGCAGTACTTC. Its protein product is CASSPGPLPYEQYF.